This T cell receptor (beta chain) was identified in a study of early stage breast cancer tumors (dated by TCRdb to the late 2010s). In the study overall: Of the approximately 15 invasive breast tumors, about 13 were found to be estrogen receptor-positive, progesterone receptor-positive and HER2-negative. Of the approximately 12 ER+/PR+/HER2- tumors, eight were classified as invasive ductal carcinomas and four as invasive lobular carcinomas. On average, each sample got around 10-fold read coverage. A total of some 2.6 million templates, representing about 1.1 million unique clonotypes, were detected across all samples. General conclusions and limits of the study: Enriched TCRB sequences shared across patients were mostly commonly generated sequences, unlikely to play an important role in the tumor microenvironment. Chain pairing and functional markers such as CD4, CD8 and FOXP3 were missed by bulk genomic DNA sequencing of unsorted cells. Because the cohort was small, a breakdown by tumor subtype could not be done. Greater similarity was observed between blood and normal breast repertoires than between blood and tumor repertoires, and tumor was distinguished from normal in about 90% of the 16 patients when each tissue was compared with blood. Tumors showed 2 to 2.5-fold higher T cell density and higher clonality than adjacent normal breast tissue.

Points on this clone: Which antigen it targets is not known. No qualities accompany the bases; no much larger clone lies one base away.

The study profiled bulk TCR beta-chain repertoires in matched peripheral blood, tumor and adjacent normal breast tissue taken from about 15 patients with early-stage breast cancer. Before surgery, whole blood (roughly 5-11 mL) was collected into EDTA tubes and processed within 2 hours. Peripheral blood mononuclear cells were isolated by Ficoll-Paque centrifugation in SepMate-50 tubes. PBMCs were cryopreserved in around 90% FBS with around 10% DMSO in aliquots of 2 to 4 million cells and stored in liquid nitrogen. Genomic DNA was extracted with the Qiagen AllPrep DNA/RNA Mini kit. Each sample was amplified as two independent genomic DNA replicates: roughly 0.5 ug for blood and approximately 1.5 ug for tumor or normal breast. TCRB sequencing of genomic DNA was carried out with the ImmunoSeq Intro kit according to the manufacturer's instructions. Multiplex PCR ran 25 to 35 cycles with proprietary primers and spike-in control sequences for absolute quantification. An 87-bp fragment spanning the CDR3 and flanking V and J genes was sequenced with single-end 150-bp reads. Each lane of an Illumina MiSeq running version 3.0 chemistry carried seven multiplexed samples, with two replicates apiece. As for the authors' bioinformatics: The vendor's proprietary pipeline handled the raw data processing, merging both replicates into a single result for each sample. Clonotypes were defined as productive rearrangements sharing the V-gene family, CDR3 amino acid sequence and J-gene segment. Clonality was calculated as 1 minus the normalized Shannon entropy (Pielou evenness) of TCRB abundances. To estimate T cell density, the total number of templates was divided by the input cell count, which was inferred from how much DNA went in. Recon was used with default parameters to estimate total repertoire diversity and clonality. Tumor-enriched clonotypes were defined as having over 0.1% abundance in tumor and at least 32-fold higher abundance than in normal breast. The table comes from immuneACCESS by way of TCRdb, which keeps in-frame sequences with V and J called. Part of the clones is missing from these tables; in studies checked, under half for an unresolved V gene and the rest for unknown reasons. V, J and clone size were drawn from that table, and D and trimming were deduced from the DNA. The sample table lists approximately 75,000 clones, 65% to 85% of them with a count of one. In total, the top ten clones hold 4.7% of the sample.

In the germline V gene, CDR1 corresponds to SGHNT and CDR2 to YENEEA. From its cysteine to its phenylalanine, the CDR3 spans 15 amino acids. Here the CDR3 DNA is all that survives: 45 bases in frame from base 1. Unmatched junction bases come to 7, with V trimmed by 5 bases and J by 2 bases. This chain joins TRBV11-3 to TRBJ1-1, with 8 bases matching TRBD1. The clonotype was recovered from a person aged 40-50 years with breast cancer. The sequenced sample consisted of blood. The DNA sequence is TGTGCCAGCAGCCCTGGACAGGGAGAAAACACTGAAGCTTTCTTT. Translated, this is CASSPGQGENTEAFF.